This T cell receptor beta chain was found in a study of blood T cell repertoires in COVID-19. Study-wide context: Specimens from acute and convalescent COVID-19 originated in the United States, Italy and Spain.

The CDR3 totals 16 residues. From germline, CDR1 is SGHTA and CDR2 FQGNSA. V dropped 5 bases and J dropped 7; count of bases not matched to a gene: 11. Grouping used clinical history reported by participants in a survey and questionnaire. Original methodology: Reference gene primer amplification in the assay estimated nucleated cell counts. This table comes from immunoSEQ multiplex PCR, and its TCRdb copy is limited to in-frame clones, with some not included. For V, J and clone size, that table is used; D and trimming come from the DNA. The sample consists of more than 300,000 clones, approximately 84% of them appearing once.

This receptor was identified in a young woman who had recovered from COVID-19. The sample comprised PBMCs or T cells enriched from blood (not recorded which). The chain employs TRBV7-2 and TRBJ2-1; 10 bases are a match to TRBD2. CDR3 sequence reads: CASSPTTSGMRNEQFF. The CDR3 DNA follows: TGTGCCAGCAGCCCAACAACTAGCGGGATGAGGAATGAGCAGTTCTTC. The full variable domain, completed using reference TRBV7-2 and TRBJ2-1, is GAGVSQSPSNKVTEKGKDVELRCDPISGHTALYWYRQSLGQGLEFLIYFQGNSAPDKSGLPSDRFSAERTGGSVSTLTIQRTQQEDSAVYLCASSPTTSGMRNEQFFGPGTRLTVL.